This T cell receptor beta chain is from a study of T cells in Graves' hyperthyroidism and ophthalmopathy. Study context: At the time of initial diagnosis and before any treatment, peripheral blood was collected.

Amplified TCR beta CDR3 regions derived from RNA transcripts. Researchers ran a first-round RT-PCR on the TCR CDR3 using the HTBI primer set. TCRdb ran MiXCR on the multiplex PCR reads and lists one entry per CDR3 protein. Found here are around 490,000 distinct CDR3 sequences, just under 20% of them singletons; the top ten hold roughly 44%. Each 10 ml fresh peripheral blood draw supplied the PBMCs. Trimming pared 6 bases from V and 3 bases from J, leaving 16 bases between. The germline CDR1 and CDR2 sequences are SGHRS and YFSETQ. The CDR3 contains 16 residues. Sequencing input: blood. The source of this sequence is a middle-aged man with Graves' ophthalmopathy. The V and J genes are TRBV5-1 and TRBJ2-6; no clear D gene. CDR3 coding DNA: TGCGCCAGCAACTCCCCCCCCCCCAGTGGGGCCAACGTCCTGACTTTC. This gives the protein CASNSPPPSGANVLTF.